The T cell receptor (beta chain) described here comes from a study of blood T cells in healthy people across ages. Researchers isolated at least 6 million PBMCs per sample. The table lists this clonotype with many counts. Looked up from germline, CDR1 is WSHSY and CDR2 is SAAADI. V shed 0 bases and J shed 2 bases, with 10 bases lying between them. The CDR3 has 15 amino acids. Primed by a sample-barcoded 5' primer and a J-beta primer mix, a second PCR proceeded for about 7 to 11 cycles. Template switching added a 12-random-nucleotide identifier to every cDNA molecule. From the 5' RACE reads, TCRdb called clonotypes with MiXCR, one entry per CDR3 protein. The profile shows 1.5 million to 2 million distinct CDR3 sequences, 28% of them singletons.

The receptor comes from a woman in her 30s in good health. Material: blood. This chain uses TRBV10-2 with TRBJ2-5; no reliable D call. The CDR3 region has the DNA TGCGCCAGCAGTGAGTCGACGGGCAGTCAAGAGACCCAGTACTTC. Residues: CASSESTGSQETQYF.